Listed here are 8 T cell receptor beta chains from one sample, sequenced in a study of tumour-infiltrating T cells in Burkitt lymphoma. Method: immunoSEQ multiplex PCR; TCRdb's copy keeps in-frame clones and lacks some. The profile shows under 8,000 clones, roughly 17% of them singletons. The sequenced sample was tumor tissue. All receptors come from a human donor with diffuse large B-cell lymphoma.

This chain connects TRBV9 to TRBJ2-3; 9 bases are a match to TRBD1. From germline, CDR1 is SGDLS and CDR2 YYNGEE. This CDR3 region has 16 residues. V dropped 4 bases and J dropped 2; count of bases not matched to a gene: 8. The CDR3, as DNA: TGTGCCAGCAGCATCCGGGACAGGGAGGTCACAGATACGCAGTATTTT. This gives the protein CASSIRDREVTDTQYF.

Regarding this clone: One end of the junction fails to match germline, which may point to a read error. The chain links TRBV13 to TRBJ2-5, with TRBD1 matching 11 bases. The CDR3 is 15 amino acids. Germline loops: CDR1 PRHDT, CDR2 FYEKMQ (reference sequence). The CDR3 DNA sequence: TGTGCCAGCAGCGTAGGGGGGACAGGGGGAGAGACCCAGTACTTC. It translates to CASSVGGTGGETQYF.

The chain carries TRBV29-1 and TRBJ2-7; 11 bases match TRBD1. Germline V lookup: CDR1 SQVTM, CDR2 ANQGSEA. The CDR3 is made up of 14 amino acids. V shed 4 bases, J shed 6 bases, and the junction held 8 bases outside the gene matches. Written as DNA, the CDR3 is TGCAGCGTTGGGGGACAGGGGGGAATTTCCGAGCAGTACTTC. Its translation is CSVGGQGGISEQYF.

The chain uses TRBV4-1 and TRBJ2-5; D is unclear. V was trimmed by 0 bases and J by 5 bases, leaving 19 bases between them. The CDR3 is 17 amino acids. Germline loops: CDR1 MGHRA, CDR2 YSYEKL. The CDR3 region has the DNA TGCGCCAGCAGCCAAGACCCCCGGACGAGCAACGGGGAGACCCAGTACTTC. Protein: CASSQDPRTSNGETQYF.

This sequence joins TRBV7-2 and TRBJ2-1; 7 bases align to TRBD1. Unmatched junction bases numbered 8, after V lost 5 bases and J lost 4 bases. CDR1 is SGHTA, CDR2 FQGNSA, per germline. The CDR3 is 15 residues long. The CDR3 spells CASSPTGAEYNEQFF. The CDR3 DNA follows: TGTGCCAGCAGCCCAACAGGGGCCGAATACAATGAGCAGTTCTTC.

This clone was seen only a few times. This chain joins TRBV6-1 and TRBJ1-1; tentative D call: TRBD1 (5 bases). The CDR3 is 17 amino acids. V lost 0 bases, J lost 1 base, and 15 bases lay in between. Germline-derived CDR1 and CDR2 are MNHNS and SASEGT. Here the CDR3 reads CASSEAQGGSPNTEAFF. Here the CDR3 DNA reads TGTGCCAGCAGTGAAGCTCAGGGAGGCAGCCCGAACACTGAAGCTTTCTTT.

This clone was observed a handful of times. This chain links TRBV2 with TRBJ1-1; possibly TRBD1 for D (5 bases). The CDR3 contains 12 residues. V shed 8 bases and J shed 9 bases, with 16 bases lying between them. Germline V gene data show CDR1 as SNHLY and CDR2 as FYNNEI. Here the CDR3 DNA reads TGTGCCAGCCGGGGGAGGGAGGAAAAAGCTTTCTTT. This codes for CASRGREEKAFF. Using reference TRBV2 and TRBJ1-1 for the parts outside the CDR3, the full variable domain is EPEVTQTPSHQVTQMGQEVILRCVPISNHLYFYWYRQILGQKVEFLVSFYNNEISEKSEIFDDQFSVERPDGSNFTLKIRSTKLEDSAMYFCASRGREEKAFFGQGTRLTVV.

This clone has only a few counts. V usage is TRBV7-2 and J usage is TRBJ2-6; no definite D call. The CDR3 totals 13 residues. The ends were cut back, 3 bases at V and 2 bases at J, with 2 bases in the middle. The germline CDR1 and CDR2 sequences are SGHTA and FQGNSA. This chain's CDR3 is CASSFAGANVLTF. In nucleotides, the CDR3 is TGTGCCAGCAGCTTCGCTGGGGCCAACGTCCTGACTTTC.